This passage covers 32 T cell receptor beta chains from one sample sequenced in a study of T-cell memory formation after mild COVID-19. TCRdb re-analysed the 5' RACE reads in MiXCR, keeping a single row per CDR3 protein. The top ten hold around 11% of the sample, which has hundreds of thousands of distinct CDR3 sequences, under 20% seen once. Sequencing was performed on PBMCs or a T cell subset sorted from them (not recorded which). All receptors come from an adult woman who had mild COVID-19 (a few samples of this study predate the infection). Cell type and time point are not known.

The CDR3 DNA follows: TGTGCCAGTAGTACATCCCTGGGCGAGCAGTACTTC. The encoded protein is CASSTSLGEQYF. J is TRBJ2-7 and V is TRBV19; D is unresolved. Germline CDR1 is LNHDA and CDR2 is SQIVND (reference sequence). The CDR3 covers 12 residues. Trimming removed 4 bases at V and 6 bases at J, with 10 bases between.

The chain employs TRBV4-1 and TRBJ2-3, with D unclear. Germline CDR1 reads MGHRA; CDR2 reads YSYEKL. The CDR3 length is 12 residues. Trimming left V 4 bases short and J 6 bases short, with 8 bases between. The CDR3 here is CASSPGVDTQYF. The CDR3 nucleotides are TGCGCCAGCAGCCCTGGTGTGGATACGCAGTATTTT.

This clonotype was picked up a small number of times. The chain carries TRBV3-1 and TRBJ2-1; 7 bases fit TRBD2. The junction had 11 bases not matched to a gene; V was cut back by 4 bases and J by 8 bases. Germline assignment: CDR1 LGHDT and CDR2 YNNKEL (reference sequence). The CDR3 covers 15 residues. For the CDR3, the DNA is TGTGCCAGCAGCCCACGGGGACTACAAGGGGATGAGCAGTTCTTC. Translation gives CASSPRGLQGDEQFF.

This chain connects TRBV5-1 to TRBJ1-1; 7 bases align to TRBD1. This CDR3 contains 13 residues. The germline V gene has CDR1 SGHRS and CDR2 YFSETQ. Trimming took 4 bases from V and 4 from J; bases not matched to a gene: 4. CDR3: CASSQQGITEAFF. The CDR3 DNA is TGCGCCAGCAGCCAACAGGGGATCACTGAAGCTTTCTTT.

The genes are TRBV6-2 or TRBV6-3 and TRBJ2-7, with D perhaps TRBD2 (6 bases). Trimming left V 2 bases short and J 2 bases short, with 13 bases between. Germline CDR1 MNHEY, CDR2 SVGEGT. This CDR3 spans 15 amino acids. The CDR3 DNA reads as TGTGCCAGCAGTTACCCGGGGCTAGCGACCTACGAGCAGTACTTC. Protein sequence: CASSYPGLATYEQYF.

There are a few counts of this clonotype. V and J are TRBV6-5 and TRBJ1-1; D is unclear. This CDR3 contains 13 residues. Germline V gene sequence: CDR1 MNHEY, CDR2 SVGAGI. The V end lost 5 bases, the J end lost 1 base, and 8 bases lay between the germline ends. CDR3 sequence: CASSGPGNTEAFF. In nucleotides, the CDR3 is TGTGCCAGCAGTGGTCCAGGGAACACTGAAGCTTTCTTT.

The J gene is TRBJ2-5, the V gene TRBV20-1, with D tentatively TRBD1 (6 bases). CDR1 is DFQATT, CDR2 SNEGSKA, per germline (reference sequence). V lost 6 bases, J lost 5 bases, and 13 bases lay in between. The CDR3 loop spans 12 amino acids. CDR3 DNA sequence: TGCAGTGCCATCAGGGGCAGCGAGACCCAGTACTTC. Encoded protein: CSAIRGSETQYF.

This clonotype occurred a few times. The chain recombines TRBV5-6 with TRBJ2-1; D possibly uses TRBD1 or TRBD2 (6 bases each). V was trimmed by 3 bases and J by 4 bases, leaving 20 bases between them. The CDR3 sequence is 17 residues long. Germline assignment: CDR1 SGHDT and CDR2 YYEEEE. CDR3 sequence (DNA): TGTGCCAGCAGCTCACGGGCGTTGGGGGGCGCTTACAATGAGCAGTTCTTC. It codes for CASSSRALGGAYNEQFF.

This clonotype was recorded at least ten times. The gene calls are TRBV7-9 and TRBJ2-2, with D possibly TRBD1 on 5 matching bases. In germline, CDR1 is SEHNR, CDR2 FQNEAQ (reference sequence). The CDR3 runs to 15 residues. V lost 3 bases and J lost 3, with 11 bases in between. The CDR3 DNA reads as TGTGCCAGCAGCTTGGGTTCAGGGCACACCGGGGAGCTGTTTTTT. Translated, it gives CASSLGSGHTGELFF.

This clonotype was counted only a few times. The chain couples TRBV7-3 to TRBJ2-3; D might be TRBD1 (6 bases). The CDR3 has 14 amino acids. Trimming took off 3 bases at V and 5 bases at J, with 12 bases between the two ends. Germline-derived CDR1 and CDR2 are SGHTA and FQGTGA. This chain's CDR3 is CASSLLGAEDTQYF. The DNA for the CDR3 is TGTGCCAGCAGCTTGTTGGGGGCTGAAGATACGCAGTATTTT. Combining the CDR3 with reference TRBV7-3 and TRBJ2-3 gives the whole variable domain GAGVSQTPSNKVTEKGKYVELRCDPISGHTALYWYRQSLGQGPEFLIYFQGTGAADDSGLPNDRFFAVRPEGSVSTLKIQRTERGDSAVYLCASSLLGAEDTQYFGPGTRLTVL.

DNA for the CDR3: TGTGCCAGCAGCTTAGGCCAGGGACAGTTTTACGCTGAAGCTTTCTTT. It translates to CASSLGQGQFYAEAFF. The chain employs TRBV13 and TRBJ1-1, with 7 positions matching TRBD1. The trim removed 0 bases at V and 6 bases at J, leaving 10 bases unmatched. From germline, CDR1 is PRHDT and CDR2 FYEKMQ (reference sequence). The CDR3 is 16 residues long.

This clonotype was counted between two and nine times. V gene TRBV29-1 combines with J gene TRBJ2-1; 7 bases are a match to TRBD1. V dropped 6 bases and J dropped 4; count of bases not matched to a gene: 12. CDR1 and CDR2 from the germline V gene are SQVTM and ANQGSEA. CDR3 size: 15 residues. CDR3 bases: TGCAGCGTACGAGACAGGGCTCGGGTTTACAATGAGCAGTTCTTC. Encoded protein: CSVRDRARVYNEQFF.

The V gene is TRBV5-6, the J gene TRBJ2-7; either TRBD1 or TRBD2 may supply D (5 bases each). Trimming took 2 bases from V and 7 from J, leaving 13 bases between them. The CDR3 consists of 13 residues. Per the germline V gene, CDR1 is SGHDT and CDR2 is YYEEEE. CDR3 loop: CASSLWDVLEQYF. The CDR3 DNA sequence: TGTGCCAGCAGCTTATGGGACGTGCTGGAGCAGTACTTC.

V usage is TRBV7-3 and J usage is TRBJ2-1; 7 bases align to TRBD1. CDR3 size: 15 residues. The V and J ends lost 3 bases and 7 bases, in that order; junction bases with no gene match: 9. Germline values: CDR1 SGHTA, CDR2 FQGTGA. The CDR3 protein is CASSFGGQFHNEQFF. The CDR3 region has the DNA TGTGCCAGCAGCTTTGGGGGACAGTTTCATAATGAGCAGTTCTTC.

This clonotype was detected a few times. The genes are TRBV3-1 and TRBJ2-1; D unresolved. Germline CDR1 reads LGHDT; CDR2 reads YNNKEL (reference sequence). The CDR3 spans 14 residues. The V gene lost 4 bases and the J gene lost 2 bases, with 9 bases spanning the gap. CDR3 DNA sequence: TGTGCCAGCAGCCGAATACCGGCCTACAATGAGCAGTTCTTC. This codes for CASSRIPAYNEQFF.

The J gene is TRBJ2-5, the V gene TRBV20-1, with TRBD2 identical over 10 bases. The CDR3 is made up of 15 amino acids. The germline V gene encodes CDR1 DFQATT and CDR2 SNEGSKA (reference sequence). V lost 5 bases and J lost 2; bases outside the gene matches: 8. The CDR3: CSAEPGLAPQETQYF. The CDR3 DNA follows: TGCAGTGCTGAACCGGGACTAGCGCCACAAGAGACCCAGTACTTC.

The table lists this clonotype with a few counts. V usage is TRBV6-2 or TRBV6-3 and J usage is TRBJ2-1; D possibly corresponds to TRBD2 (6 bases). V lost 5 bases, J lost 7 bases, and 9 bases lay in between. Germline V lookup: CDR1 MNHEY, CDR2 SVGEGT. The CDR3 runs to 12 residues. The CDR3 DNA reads TGTGCCAGCAGTAGGGCGGGGAATGAGCAGTTCTTC. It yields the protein CASSRAGNEQFF.

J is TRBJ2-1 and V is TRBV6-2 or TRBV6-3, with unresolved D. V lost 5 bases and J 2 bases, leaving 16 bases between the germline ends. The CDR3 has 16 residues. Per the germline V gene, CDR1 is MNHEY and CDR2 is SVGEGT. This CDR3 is CASSHTDGPAYNEQFF. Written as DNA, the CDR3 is TGTGCCAGCAGTCACACCGACGGCCCTGCCTACAATGAGCAGTTCTTC.

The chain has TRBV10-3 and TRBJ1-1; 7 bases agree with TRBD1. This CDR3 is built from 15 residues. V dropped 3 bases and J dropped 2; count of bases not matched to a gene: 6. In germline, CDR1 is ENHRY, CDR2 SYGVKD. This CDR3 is CAISDAGTANTEAFF. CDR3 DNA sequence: TGTGCCATCAGTGACGCCGGGACAGCAAACACTGAAGCTTTCTTT.

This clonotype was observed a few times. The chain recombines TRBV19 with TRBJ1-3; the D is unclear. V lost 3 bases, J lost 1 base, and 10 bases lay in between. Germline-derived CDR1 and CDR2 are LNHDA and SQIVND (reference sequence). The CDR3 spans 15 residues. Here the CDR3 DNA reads TGTGCCAGTAGTATTGGAGGTTCGTCTGGAAACACCATATATTTT. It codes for CASSIGGSSGNTIYF.

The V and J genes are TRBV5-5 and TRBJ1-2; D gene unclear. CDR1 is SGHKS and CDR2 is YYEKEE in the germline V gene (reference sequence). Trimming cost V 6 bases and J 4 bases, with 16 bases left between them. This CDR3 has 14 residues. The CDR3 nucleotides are TGTGCCAGCATCCCCCGGACGGAGGTCTATGGCTACACCTTC. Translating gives CASIPRTEVYGYTF.

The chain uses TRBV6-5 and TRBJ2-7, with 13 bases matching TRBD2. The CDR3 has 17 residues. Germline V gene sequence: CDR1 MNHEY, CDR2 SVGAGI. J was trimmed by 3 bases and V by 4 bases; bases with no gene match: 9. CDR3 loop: CASSLGLGLAGNYEQYF. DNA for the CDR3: TGTGCCAGCAGTTTGGGGTTGGGACTAGCGGGGAACTACGAGCAGTACTTC.

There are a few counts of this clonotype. DNA of the CDR3: TGTGCCAGCAGACACCCCCCGGACAGGGGCAGCACAGATACGCAGTATTTT. Translated: CASRHPPDRGSTDTQYF. This chain uses TRBV2 with TRBJ2-3; 9 nucleotides align to TRBD1. The CDR3 contains 17 residues. J was trimmed by 0 bases and V by 6 bases; bases with no gene match: 10. CDR1 is SNHLY and CDR2 is FYNNEI in the germline V gene.

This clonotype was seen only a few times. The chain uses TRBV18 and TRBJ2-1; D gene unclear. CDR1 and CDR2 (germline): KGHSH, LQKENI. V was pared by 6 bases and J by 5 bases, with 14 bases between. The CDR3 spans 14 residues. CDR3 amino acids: CASSRYAGDNEQFF. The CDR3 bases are TGTGCCAGCTCGCGCTACGCCGGCGACAATGAGCAGTTCTTC. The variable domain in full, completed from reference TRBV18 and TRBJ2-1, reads NAGVMQNPRHLVRRRGQEARLRCSPMKGHSHVYWYRQLPEEGLKFMVYLQKENIIDESGMPKERFSAEFPKEGPSILRIQQVVRGDSAAYFCASSRYAGDNEQFFGPGTRLTVL.

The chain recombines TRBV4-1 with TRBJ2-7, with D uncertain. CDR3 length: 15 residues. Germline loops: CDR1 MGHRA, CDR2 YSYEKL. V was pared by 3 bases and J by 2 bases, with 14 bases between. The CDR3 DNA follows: TGCGCCAGCAGCCAGGTGGAGCTCCCAACCTACGAGCAGTACTTC. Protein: CASSQVELPTYEQYF.

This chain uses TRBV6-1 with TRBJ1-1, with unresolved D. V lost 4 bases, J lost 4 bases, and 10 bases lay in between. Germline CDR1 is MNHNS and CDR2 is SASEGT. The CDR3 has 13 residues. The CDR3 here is CASSAEMGTEAFF. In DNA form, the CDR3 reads TGTGCCAGCAGTGCAGAGATGGGCACTGAAGCTTTCTTT.

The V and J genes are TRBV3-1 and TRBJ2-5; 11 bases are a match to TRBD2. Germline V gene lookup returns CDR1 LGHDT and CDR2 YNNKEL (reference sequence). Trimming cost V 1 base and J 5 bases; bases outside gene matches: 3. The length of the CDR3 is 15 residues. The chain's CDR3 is CASSQGTSGFETQYF. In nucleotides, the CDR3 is TGTGCCAGCAGCCAAGGGACTAGCGGGTTTGAGACCCAGTACTTC.

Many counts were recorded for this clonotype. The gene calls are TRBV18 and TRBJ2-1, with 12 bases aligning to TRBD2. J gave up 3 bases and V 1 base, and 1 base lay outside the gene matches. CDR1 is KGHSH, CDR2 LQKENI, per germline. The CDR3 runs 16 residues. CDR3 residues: CASSPRTSGVYNEQFF. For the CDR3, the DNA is TGTGCCAGCTCACCACGGACTAGCGGGGTCTACAATGAGCAGTTCTTC.

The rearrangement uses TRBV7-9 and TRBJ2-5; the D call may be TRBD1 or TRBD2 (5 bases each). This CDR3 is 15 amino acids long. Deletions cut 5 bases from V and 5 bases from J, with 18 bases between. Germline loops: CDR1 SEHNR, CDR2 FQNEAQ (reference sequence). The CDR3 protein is CASSPGPNLGETQYF. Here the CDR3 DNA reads TGTGCCAGCAGCCCGGGACCGAACTTAGGGGAGACCCAGTACTTC. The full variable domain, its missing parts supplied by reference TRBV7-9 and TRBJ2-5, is DTGVSQNPRHKITKRGQNVTFRCDPISEHNRLYWYRQTLGQGPEFLTYFQNEAQLEKSRLLSDRFSAERPKGSFSTLEIQRTEQGDSAMYLCASSPGPNLGETQYFGPGTRLLVL.

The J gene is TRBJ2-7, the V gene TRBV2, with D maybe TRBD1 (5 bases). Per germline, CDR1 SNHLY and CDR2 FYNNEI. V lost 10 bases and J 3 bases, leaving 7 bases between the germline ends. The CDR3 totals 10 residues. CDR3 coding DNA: TGTGCCATCGACAGCTACGAGCAGTACTTC. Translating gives CAIDSYEQYF.

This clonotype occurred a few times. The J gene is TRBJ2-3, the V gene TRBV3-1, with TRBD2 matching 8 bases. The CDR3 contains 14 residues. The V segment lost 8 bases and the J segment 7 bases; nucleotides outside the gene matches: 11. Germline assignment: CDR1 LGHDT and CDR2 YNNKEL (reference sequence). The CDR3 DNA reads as TGTGCCAGCTTGGGACGGGGGGGCGATAATACGCAGTATTTT. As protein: CASLGRGGDNTQYF.

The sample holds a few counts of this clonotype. The CDR3 nucleotides read TGTGCCAGCAGCGCTACCGGGACCAATCTCAATGAGCAGTTCTTC. It translates to CASSATGTNLNEQFF. This chain joins TRBV9 and TRBJ2-1; D possibly uses TRBD1 or TRBD2 (5 bases each). The CDR3 is 15 residues long. V lost 3 bases to trimming and J lost 6 bases, with 16 bases between them. Germline loops: CDR1 SGDLS, CDR2 YYNGEE.